Listed below are T cell receptor beta chains from one sample, sequenced in a study of shared clonotypes between healthy human individuals. Using immunoSEQ multiplex PCR, the repertoire was profiled, and TCRdb retains in-frame clones only, with some absent. The table has 980,000 or so clones, more than 75% seen once; the top ten hold about 1.5%. Sequenced material: memory CD4+ T cells sorted from blood. These receptors were obtained from a man aged 18-30 years in good health. Each CDR3 is given with its conserved first and last residue. D genes are given only for firm matches. Clone size is shown for a subset of rows, as once, few, many or a class of expanded clone.

V gene	J gene	clone size	D gene	CDR3 length	CDR3 DNA	CDR3 protein
TRBV5-4	TRBJ1-6	-	-	17	TGTGCCAGCAGCTTGGACCGGATTGGGGCAAACAATTCACCCCTCCACTTT	CASSLDRIGANNSPLHF
TRBV10-2	TRBJ2-7	-	-	11	TGCGCCACCAAGGGACGCTACGAGCAGTACTTC	CATKGRYEQYF
TRBV5-4	TRBJ2-5	-	-	13	TGTGCCAGCAGCCTGTTTGACCAAGAGACCCAGTACTTC	CASSLFDQETQYF
TRBV7-9	TRBJ2-5	few	-	15	TGTGCCAGCAGCTTACGGCTAGTCGCTGAAGAGACCCAGTACTTC	CASSLRLVAEETQYF
TRBV6-1	TRBJ1-2	few	-	14	TGTGCCAGCAGTCAAGGCGGAGTGAGCTATGGCTACACCTTC	CASSQGGVSYGYTF
TRBV19	TRBJ2-2	-	TRBD1	14	TGTGCCAGTAGTCCCCGACAGGGAACCGGGGAGCTGTTTTTT	CASSPRQGTGELFF
TRBV5-1	TRBJ2-5	-	TRBD2	16	TGCGCCAGCAGCTTTCGTGACGGGGGGGCCGGGGAGACCCAGTACTTC	CASSFRDGGAGETQYF
TRBV5-1	TRBJ2-1	once	TRBD2	15	TGCGCCAGCGCACGACTAGCGGGAGACTACAATGAGCAGTTCTTC	CASARLAGDYNEQFF
TRBV5-1	TRBJ2-7	-	-	14	TGCGCCAGCAGCTTCGCAGGGGCCTCCTACGAGCAGTACTTC	CASSFAGASYEQYF
TRBV13	TRBJ1-4	many	-	14	TGTGCCAGCATCCTACAGGGCACGGGGGAAAAACTGTTTTTT	CASILQGTGEKLFF
TRBV6-5	TRBJ2-2	-	TRBD1	14	TGTGCCAGCAGTAGGGACAGGAACACCGGGGAGCTGTTTTTT	CASSRDRNTGELFF
TRBV15	TRBJ2-7	-	TRBD2	15	TGTGCCACCAGCAGAGAAGCGGGATTTTTATACGAGCAGTACTTC	CATSREAGFLYEQYF
TRBV29-1	TRBJ1-1	-	-	20	TGCAGCGTTGGATGGATCCGGGGCCAGGGGTTCGGAGGCCGTAGGTCTGAAGCTTTCTTT	CSVGWIRGQGFGGRRSEAFF
TRBV11-2	TRBJ2-7	-	-	13	TGTGCCAGCAGCTTAGATTCGGGGAGAGAGCAGTACTTC	CASSLDSGREQYF
TRBV28	TRBJ2-3	-	-	13	TGTGCCAGTTGGGACCGAACCACAGATACGCAGTATTTT	CASWDRTTDTQYF
TRBV4-1	TRBJ1-4	-	TRBD1	15	TGCGCCAGCAGCTCTGGGACAGGGACGAATGAAAAACTGTTTTTT	CASSSGTGTNEKLFF
TRBV14	TRBJ1-5	-	-	13	TGTGCCAGCAGCCAAGATCTGAAACAGCCCCAGCATTTT	CASSQDLKQPQHF
TRBV5-6	TRBJ2-1	once	-	14	TGTGCCAGCAGCCCGGGACTTTTAAACAATGAGCAGTTCTTC	CASSPGLLNNEQFF
TRBV13	TRBJ1-6	-	-	16	TGTGCCAGCCGATCTCGTGGGAGCTCCTATAATTCACCCCTCCACTTT	CASRSRGSSYNSPLHF
TRBV7-9	TRBJ2-2	-	-	14	TGTGCCAGCAGCTTAGCGCTCGGGACCGGGGAGCTGTTTTTT	CASSLALGTGELFF
TRBV2	TRBJ1-4	-	-	11	TGTGCCAGCAGTGAAGGAGGACCTCTGTTTTTT	CASSEGGPLFF
TRBV7-2	TRBJ2-5	-	TRBD2	16	TGTGCCAGCAGCCCAACAGGGACTAGCGGTCAAGAGACCCAGTACTTC	CASSPTGTSGQETQYF
TRBV10-3	TRBJ2-7	-	TRBD2	13	TGTGCCATCAGGGGACTAGCGGGAGACGAGCAGTACTTC	CAIRGLAGDEQYF
TRBV30	TRBJ2-2	-	-	12	TGTGCCTGGAGTCCTTCACCCAGGGAGCTGTTTTTT	CAWSPSPRELFF
TRBV5-1	TRBJ2-2	few	-	13	TGCGCCAGCAGCTTGTATAGGACCGGGGAGCTGTTTTTT	CASSLYRTGELFF
TRBV2	TRBJ1-2	once	TRBD1	13	TGTGCCAGCAACGGGGACAGGTCCTATGGCTACACCTTC	CASNGDRSYGYTF
TRBV4-1	TRBJ1-6	-	TRBD1	17	TGCGCCAGCAGCCAAGGCCCCGAAGGGGGCAGGTATTCACCCCTCCACTTT	CASSQGPEGGRYSPLHF
TRBV4-3	TRBJ2-7	-	TRBD2	15	TGCGCCAGCAGCCAAGAGTCTAGCGGGAGGAGCGGGCAGTACTTC	CASSQESSGRSGQYF
TRBV10-2	TRBJ2-7	-	-	13	TGCGCCAGCAGTAGGAGGACCGGCTACGAGCAGTACTTC	CASSRRTGYEQYF
TRBV6-5	TRBJ2-7	-	-	14	TGTGCCAGCAGTTGGGTGACAGGCCCCTACGAGCAGTACTTC	CASSWVTGPYEQYF
TRBV28	TRBJ1-5	once	-	15	TGTGCCAGCAGTCTCAGTGGACGGCCTAATCAGCCCCAGCATTTT	CASSLSGRPNQPQHF
TRBV18	TRBJ2-7	once	TRBD1	16	TGTGCCAGCTCACCAGCGAACAGGGGAAATTCCTACGAGCAGTACTTC	CASSPANRGNSYEQYF
TRBV28	TRBJ2-5	-	TRBD2	17	TGTGCCAGCATTGGCCTGGGGACTAGCGGGCGGGGGGAGACCCAGTACTTC	CASIGLGTSGRGETQYF
TRBV27	TRBJ2-2	-	-	14	TGTGCCAGCAGTTTATCAGGGAACACCGGGGAGCTGTTTTTT	CASSLSGNTGELFF
TRBV6-5	TRBJ1-5	-	-	14	TGTGCCAGCAGAAAGCGTCAAGGGATTCAGCCCCAGCATTTT	CASRKRQGIQPQHF
TRBV18	TRBJ1-4	-	TRBD1	15	TGTGCCAGCTCATCTCCAGGGGGCGTGGGTGAAAAACTGTTTTTT	CASSSPGGVGEKLFF
TRBV7-9	TRBJ2-1	-	-	14	TGTGCCAGCAGCCGCGAGGGTACCTACAATGAGCAGTTCTTC	CASSREGTYNEQFF
TRBV5-4	TRBJ1-1	once	TRBD1	14	TGTGCCAGCAGCTTGAACAGGGGGAACACTGAAGCTTTCTTT	CASSLNRGNTEAFF
TRBV5-6	TRBJ1-4	-	-	15	TGTGCCAGCAGAAGGGACGGGGAGTTGGATGAAAAACTGTTTTTT	CASRRDGELDEKLFF
TRBV5-1	TRBJ2-5	-	-	14	TGCGCCAGCAGTTCCCTCCGTATGGGAGAGACCCAGTACTTC	CASSSLRMGETQYF
TRBV7-2	TRBJ2-1	-	-	16	TGTGCCAGCAGCTCTGAAACCCGGCTAGCTTACAATGAGCAGTTCTTC	CASSSETRLAYNEQFF
TRBV5-1	TRBJ2-3	-	TRBD2	16	TGCGCCAGCAGAACACTAGCGGGGGCTAGCACAGATACGCAGTATTTT	CASRTLAGASTDTQYF
TRBV7-7	TRBJ2-7	-	-	13	TGTGCTAGCAGCTTAGGAAGGGACGGCGAGCAGTACTTC	CASSLGRDGEQYF
TRBV20-1	TRBJ1-2	few	-	9	TGCAGTGCTAGTCAGCTCTTTCTCTTC	CSASQLFLF
TRBV25-1	TRBJ1-1	-	-	13	TGTGCCAGCGCGTCGAAGGGCGGGACTGAAGCTTTCTTT	CASASKGGTEAFF
TRBV5-1	TRBJ2-1	few	-	16	TGCGCCAGCAGCTTGACACAGGCGAGCTCCTACAATGAGCAGTTCTTC	CASSLTQASSYNEQFF
TRBV30	TRBJ2-1	many	TRBD2	11	TGTGCCCGGGGGAGGGTCAATGAGCAGTTCTTC	CARGRVNEQFF
TRBV7-2	TRBJ2-7	-	-	13	TGTGCCAGCAGCTTAGCGTCTAGCTACGAGCAGTACTTC	CASSLASSYEQYF
TRBV11-2	TRBJ1-1	-	-	14	TGTGCCAGCAGCCTAGAAGGACGGAACACTGAAGCTTTCTTT	CASSLEGRNTEAFF
TRBV30	TRBJ1-6	-	-	13	TGTGCCTGGAAGAGCCTCTATAATTCACCCCTCCACTTT	CAWKSLYNSPLHF
TRBV7-2	TRBJ2-2	few	-	14	TGTGCCAGCAGCACCTCGACTCACGGCGGGGAGCTGTTTTTT	CASSTSTHGGELFF